A selection of T cell receptor beta chains follows, all from one sample in a study of regulatory T cells in long-lasting Graves disease. TCRdb re-derived calls from the multiplex PCR reads in MiXCR, one entry per CDR3 protein. The profile shows a few hundred thousand distinct CDR3 sequences, approximately 16% of them singletons. Another study also made use of these data, one on T cells in Graves' hyperthyroidism and ophthalmopathy.

Here the sequenced sample was peripheral blood mononuclear cells (PBMCs), taken at new diagnosis, from a patient treated with antithyroid drugs. The source is a woman in her thirties or forties with Graves disease. The CDR3 runs from the conserved cysteine through the conserved F or W. Fields, in order: clone size, J gene, V gene, D gene, CDR3 protein, CDR3 DNA. D genes are given only for firm matches. The listing skips clone size in some rows; elsewhere it reads once, few, many or a size class.

size: many
J: TRBJ2-7
V: TRBV30
D: TRBD2
CDR3: CAWSVMAGGWNEQYF
DNA: TGTGCCTGGAGTGTAATGGCGGGAGGTTGGAACGAGCAGTACTTC

size: many
J: TRBJ2-5
V: TRBV12-3/TRBV12-4
D: TRBD2
CDR3: CASTLRGGQIQETQYF
DNA: TGTGCCAGCACCCTTCGGGGGGGGCAGATCCAAGAGACCCAGTACTTC

size: many
J: TRBJ1-2
V: TRBV28
D: -
CDR3: CASIARGYGYTF
DNA: TGTGCCAGCATTGCCAGGGGCTATGGCTACACCTTC

size: many
J: TRBJ2-2
V: TRBV12-3/TRBV12-4
D: -
CDR3: CASRTPPGPQGPGELFF
DNA: TGTGCCAGCAGAACCCCCCCGGGACCCCAGGGCCCCGGGGAGCTGTTTTTT

size: many
J: TRBJ2-7
V: TRBV28
D: TRBD2
CDR3: CASRNPGLAGGVSYEQYF
DNA: TGTGCCAGCAGGAATCCGGGACTAGCGGGAGGAGTCTCCTACGAGCAGTACTTC

size: many
J: TRBJ2-5
V: TRBV5-1
D: -
CDR3: CASSSGADPRETQYF
DNA: TGCGCCAGCAGCTCGGGGGCAGACCCCCGAGAGACCCAGTACTTC

size: few
J: TRBJ2-1
V: TRBV30
D: -
CDR3: CAWSRKGLAEQFF
DNA: TGTGCCTGGAGTCGTAAGGGGCTAGCGGAGCAGTTCTTC

size: many
J: TRBJ2-3
V: TRBV28
D: TRBD2
CDR3: CASSTSGSGTDTQYF
DNA: TGTGCCAGCAGCACTAGCGGTTCTGGCACAGATACGCAGTATTTT

size: -
J: TRBJ2-5
V: TRBV24-1
D: -
CDR3: CATKAPAGETQYF
DNA: TGTGCCACCAAGGCCCCGGCGGGGGAGACCCAGTACTTC

size: many
J: TRBJ2-3
V: TRBV5-1
D: TRBD2
CDR3: CASSQGLAGEADTQYF
DNA: TGCGCCAGCAGCCAGGGACTAGCGGGAGAGGCAGATACGCAGTATTTT

size: many
J: TRBJ2-1
V: TRBV9
D: TRBD2
CDR3: CASSASSVAGGGEQFF
DNA: TGTGCCAGCAGCGCCTCAAGCGTAGCGGGAGGGGGTGAGCAGTTCTTC

size: many
J: TRBJ2-7
V: TRBV7-2
D: -
CDR3: CASSLAIGVGYEQYF
DNA: TGTGCCAGCAGCTTAGCAATCGGTGTCGGCTACGAGCAGTACTTC

size: -
J: TRBJ2-5
V: TRBV19
D: TRBD1
CDR3: CASSIEGQGSGETQYF
DNA: TGTGCCAGTAGTATAGAGGGACAGGGATCAGGAGAGACCCAGTACTTC

size: many
J: TRBJ2-2
V: TRBV11-2
D: -
CDR3: CASSPPGQTGELFF
DNA: TGTGCCAGCAGCCCGCCAGGACAAACCGGGGAGCTGTTTTTT

size: many
J: TRBJ2-5
V: TRBV5-8
D: TRBD2
CDR3: CASSLGTSGYQETQYF
DNA: TGTGCCAGCAGCCTAGGGACTAGCGGGTACCAAGAGACCCAGTACTTC

size: -
J: TRBJ2-3
V: TRBV7-9
D: -
CDR3: CASSLAPDSDSTDTQYF
DNA: TGTGCCAGCAGCTTAGCCCCAGATTCAGACAGCACAGATACGCAGTATTTT